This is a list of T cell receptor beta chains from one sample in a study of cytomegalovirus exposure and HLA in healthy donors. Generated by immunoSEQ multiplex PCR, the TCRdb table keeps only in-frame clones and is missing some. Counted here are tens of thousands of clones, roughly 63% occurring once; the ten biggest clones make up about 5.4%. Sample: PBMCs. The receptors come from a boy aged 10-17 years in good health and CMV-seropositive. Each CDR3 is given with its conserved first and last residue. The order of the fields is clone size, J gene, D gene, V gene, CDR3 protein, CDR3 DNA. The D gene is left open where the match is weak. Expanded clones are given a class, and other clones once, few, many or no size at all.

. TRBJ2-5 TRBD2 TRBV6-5 CASRNSGRQETQYF TGTGCCAGTAGGAATAGCGGGAGGCAAGAGACCCAGTACTTC
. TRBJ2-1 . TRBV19 CASSMAPLAYNEQFF TGTGCCAGTAGTATGGCCCCTTTGGCCTACAATGAGCAGTTCTTC
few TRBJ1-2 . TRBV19 CANDTATVYGYTF TGTGCCAATGATACGGCGACAGTCTATGGCTACACCTTC
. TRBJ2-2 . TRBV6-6 CASLQGGFVKTGELFF TGTGCCTCCCTGCAGGGGGGTTTCGTTAAGACCGGGGAGCTGTTTTTT
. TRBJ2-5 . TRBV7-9 CASSLGFQGKETQYF TGTGCCAGCAGCTTAGGATTCCAGGGGAAAGAGACCCAGTACTTC
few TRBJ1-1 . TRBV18 CASSPDITENTEAFF TGTGCCAGCTCACCAGACATTACAGAGAACACTGAAGCTTTCTTT
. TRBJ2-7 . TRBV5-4 CASSLAQGSLAYEQYF TGTGCCAGCAGCTTGGCACAGGGATCCTTGGCCTACGAGCAGTACTTC
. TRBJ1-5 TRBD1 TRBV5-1 CASSPWGQENNQPQHF TGCGCCAGCAGCCCATGGGGACAGGAGAATAATCAGCCCCAGCATTTT
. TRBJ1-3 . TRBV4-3 CASSQVLSGGNTIYF TGCGCCAGCAGCCAAGTGCTTTCCGGTGGAAACACCATATATTTT
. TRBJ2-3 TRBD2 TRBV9 CASSAGTSGIDTQYF TGTGCCAGCAGCGCCGGGACTAGCGGGATAGATACGCAGTATTTT
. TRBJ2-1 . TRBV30 CAQRAFNEQFF TGTGCACAGAGAGCCTTTAATGAGCAGTTCTTC
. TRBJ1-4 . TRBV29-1 CSVGTTTGPNEKLFF TGCAGCGTTGGAACAACGACAGGACCAAATGAAAAACTGTTTTTT
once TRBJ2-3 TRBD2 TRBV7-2 CASSSLGPKTSGADTQYF TGTGCCAGCAGCTCACTAGGCCCGAAGACTAGCGGAGCAGATACGCAGTATTTT
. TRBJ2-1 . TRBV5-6 CASSLVIYNEQFF TGTGCCAGCAGCTTGGTCATTTACAATGAGCAGTTCTTC
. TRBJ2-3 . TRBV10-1 CASSGGLAGATDTQYF TGCGCCAGCAGTGGGGGACTGGCGGGGGCAACAGATACGCAGTATTTT
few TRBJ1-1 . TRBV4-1 CASSQAQGNTEAFF TGCGCCAGCAGCCAAGCTCAGGGGAACACTGAAGCTTTCTTT